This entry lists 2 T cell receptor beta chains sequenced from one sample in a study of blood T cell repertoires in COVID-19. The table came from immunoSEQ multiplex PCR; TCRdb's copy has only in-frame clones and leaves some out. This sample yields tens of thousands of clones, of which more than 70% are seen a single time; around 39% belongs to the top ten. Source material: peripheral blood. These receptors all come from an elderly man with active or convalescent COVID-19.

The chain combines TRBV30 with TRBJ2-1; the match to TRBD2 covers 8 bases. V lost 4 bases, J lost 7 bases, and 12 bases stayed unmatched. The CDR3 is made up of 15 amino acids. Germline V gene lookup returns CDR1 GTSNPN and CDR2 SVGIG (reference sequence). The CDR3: CAWTQTSAAGNEQFF. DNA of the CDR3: TGTGCCTGGACCCAGACTAGCGCCGCAGGGAATGAGCAGTTCTTC. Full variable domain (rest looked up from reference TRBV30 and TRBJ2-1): SQTIHQWPATLVQPVGSPLSLECTVEGTSNPNLYWYRQAAGRGLQLLFYSVGIGQISSEVPQNLSASRPQDRQFILSSKKLLLSDSGFYLCAWTQTSAAGNEQFFGPGTRLTVL.

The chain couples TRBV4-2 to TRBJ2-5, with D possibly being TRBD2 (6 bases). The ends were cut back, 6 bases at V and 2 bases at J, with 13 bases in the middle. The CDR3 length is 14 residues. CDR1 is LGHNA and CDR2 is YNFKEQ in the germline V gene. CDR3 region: CASRRTGGQETQYF. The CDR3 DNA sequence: TGTGCCAGCAGACGGACCGGGGGACAAGAGACCCAGTACTTC.